Listed below are T cell receptor beta chains from one sample, sequenced in a study of beta chain features in type 1 diabetes. This table comes from immunoSEQ multiplex PCR, and its TCRdb copy is limited to in-frame clones, with some not included. The top ten clones hold 0.035% to 0.05% of a sample with 350,000 or so clones, around 20% of them seen once. The specimen was naive CD4+ T cells from blood. These TCRs come from a woman in her late teens or twenties in good health. Each CDR3 is given with its conserved first and last residue. The order of the fields is D gene, V gene, clone size, J gene, CDR3 DNA, CDR3 protein. D genes are given only for firm matches. Size is omitted from some rows. Given values are once, few, many or a class for expanded clones.

>-|TRBV29-1|few|TRBJ2-5
TGCAGCGTTGACGTAGGAGGGGAGACCCAGTACTTC
CSVDVGGETQYF
>TRBD2|TRBV4-1|-|TRBJ2-3
TGCGCCAGCAGCCAAGGGCGTGCTAGCGGGGGAGTCGGAGATACGCAGTATTTT
CASSQGRASGGVGDTQYF
>-|TRBV29-1|-|TRBJ1-2
TGCAGCGTCGCCACAGGGTCGTCGAGCTACACCTTC
CSVATGSSSYTF
>-|TRBV5-1|few|TRBJ2-2
TGCGCCAGTTATACAGGGCCCACCGGGGAGCTGTTTTTT
CASYTGPTGELFF
>-|TRBV30|-|TRBJ2-1
TGTGCCTGGAGTGTACGTAGTGGGCCGTTCTTC
CAWSVRSGPFF
>-|TRBV1|-|TRBJ2-5
TGCACCAGCAGCCAAGACCCCAGGGGCCAGTACTTC
CTSSQDPRGQYF
>-|TRBV6-5|few|TRBJ2-3
TGTGCCAGCAGTTACTCGGGCAGGGCGGGCACAGATACGCAGTATTTT
CASSYSGRAGTDTQYF
>-|TRBV27|-|TRBJ2-7
TGTGCCAGCAGAGATGGACAAACCTACGAGCAGTACTTC
CASRDGQTYEQYF
>TRBD1|TRBV5-1|-|TRBJ1-2
TGCGCCAGCAGCCTGGGACAGGGGGCAATTCTCTACACCTTC
CASSLGQGAILYTF
>-|TRBV5-1|few|TRBJ2-1
TGCGCCAGCAGCTTGGGGGGAGATGAGCAGTTCTTC
CASSLGGDEQFF
>-|TRBV5-1|few|TRBJ2-7
TGCGCCAGCTCCTACGGGGACGAGCAGTACTTC
CASSYGDEQYF
>TRBD2|TRBV11-2|-|TRBJ2-1
TGTGCCAGCAGATTAAGCGGGAGTCGCAATGAGCAGTTCTTC
CASRLSGSRNEQFF
>TRBD2|TRBV11-3|few|TRBJ2-1
TGTGCCAGCAGCTCCCGATGGGGCGGGAGAGGAAATGAGCAGTTCTTC
CASSSRWGGRGNEQFF
>-|TRBV5-6|-|TRBJ1-1
TGTGCCAGCAGCCGGGAAATGAACACTGAAGCTTTCTTT
CASSREMNTEAFF
>TRBD2|TRBV2|few|TRBJ2-1
TGTGCCAGCAGACTAGCGGGGGCCTTCTTC
CASRLAGAFF
>-|TRBV11-2|-|TRBJ2-7
TGTGCCAGCAGCTTAGTGCTGCGGGATACCTACGAGCAGTACTTC
CASSLVLRDTYEQYF
>TRBD1|TRBV5-1|-|TRBJ1-1
TGCGCCAGCAGCTGGGGACAGCGGAACACTGAAGCTTTCTTT
CASSWGQRNTEAFF